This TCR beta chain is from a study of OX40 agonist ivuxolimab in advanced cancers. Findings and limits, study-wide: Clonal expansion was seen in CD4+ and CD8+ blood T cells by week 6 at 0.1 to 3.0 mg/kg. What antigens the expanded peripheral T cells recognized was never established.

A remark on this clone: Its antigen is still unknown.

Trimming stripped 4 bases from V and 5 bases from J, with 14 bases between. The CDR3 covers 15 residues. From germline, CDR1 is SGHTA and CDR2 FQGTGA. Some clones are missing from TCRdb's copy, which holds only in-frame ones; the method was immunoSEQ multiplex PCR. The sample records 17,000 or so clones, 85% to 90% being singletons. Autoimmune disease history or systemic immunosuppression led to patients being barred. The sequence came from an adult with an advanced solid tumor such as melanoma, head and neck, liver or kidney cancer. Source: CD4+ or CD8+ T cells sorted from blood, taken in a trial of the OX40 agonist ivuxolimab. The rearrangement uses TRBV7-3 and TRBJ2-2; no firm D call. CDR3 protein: CASSSPLGPTGELFF. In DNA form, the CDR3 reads TGTGCCAGCAGCTCACCTCTTGGACCAACCGGGGAGCTGTTTTTT.